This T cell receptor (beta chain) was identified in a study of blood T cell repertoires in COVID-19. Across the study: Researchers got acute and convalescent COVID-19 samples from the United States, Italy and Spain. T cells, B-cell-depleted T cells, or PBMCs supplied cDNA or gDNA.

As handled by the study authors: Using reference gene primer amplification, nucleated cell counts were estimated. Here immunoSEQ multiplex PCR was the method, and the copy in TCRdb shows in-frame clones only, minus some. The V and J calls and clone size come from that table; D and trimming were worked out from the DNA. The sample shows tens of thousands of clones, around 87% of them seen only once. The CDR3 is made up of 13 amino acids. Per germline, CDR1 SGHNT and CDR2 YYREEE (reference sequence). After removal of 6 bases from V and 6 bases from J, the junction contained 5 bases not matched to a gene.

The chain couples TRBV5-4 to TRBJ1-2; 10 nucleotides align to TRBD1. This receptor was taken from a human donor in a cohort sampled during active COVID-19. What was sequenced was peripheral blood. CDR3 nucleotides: TGTGCCAGCACCCGACAGGGGGCGGATGGCTACACCTTC. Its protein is CASTRQGADGYTF.